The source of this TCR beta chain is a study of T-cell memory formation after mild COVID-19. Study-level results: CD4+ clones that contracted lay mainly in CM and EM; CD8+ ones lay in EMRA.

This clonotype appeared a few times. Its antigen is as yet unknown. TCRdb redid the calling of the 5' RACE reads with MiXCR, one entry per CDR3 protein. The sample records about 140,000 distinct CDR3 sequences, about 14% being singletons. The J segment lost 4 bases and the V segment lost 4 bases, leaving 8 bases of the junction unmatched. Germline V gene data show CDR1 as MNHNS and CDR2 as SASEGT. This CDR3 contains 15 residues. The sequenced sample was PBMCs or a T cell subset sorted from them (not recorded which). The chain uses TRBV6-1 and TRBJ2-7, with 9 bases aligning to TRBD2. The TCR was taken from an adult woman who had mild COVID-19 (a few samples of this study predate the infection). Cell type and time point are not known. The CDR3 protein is CASSVFSGSGYEQYF. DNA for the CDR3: TGTGCCAGCAGTGTCTTTAGCGGGAGCGGATACGAGCAGTACTTC.